This T cell receptor beta chain was recorded in a study of blood T cell repertoires in COVID-19. Study-level information: Material from acute and convalescent COVID-19 was sourced from the United States, Italy and Spain. The analysed material was cDNA or gDNA that came from T cells, B-cell-depleted T cells, or PBMCs.

J lost 0 bases, V lost 5 bases, and 7 bases had no gene match. Germline CDR1 reads SSHAT; CDR2 reads FNYEAQ (reference sequence). This CDR3 comprises 15 residues. Original methodology: Estimates of nucleated cell counts were drawn from the amplification of reference gene primers. The protocol was immunoSEQ multiplex PCR, while the TCRdb copy is restricted to in-frame clones and leaves out a portion. V, J and clone size are taken as reported in that table, and D and trimming were inferred from the DNA itself. The repertoire holds roughly 75,000 clones, with approximately 87% as singletons. This clonotype was obtained from an elderly man in a cohort sampled during active COVID-19. Specimen: peripheral blood. This sequence joins TRBV7-7 and TRBJ2-7, with 7 nucleotides matching TRBD1. For the CDR3, the DNA is TGTGCCAGCAGCGGCCGGACAGGAAGCTCCTACGAGCAGTACTTC. Its translation is CASSGRTGSSYEQYF.